This T cell receptor beta chain derives from a study of identical twins. Broader study findings: Insertions ran lower in abundant cord blood beta clonotypes, though not in memory repertoires. Model-predicted out-of-frame TCR alpha sharing fell below observed values in monozygotic twins.

Template switching introduced a universal primer site, and the cDNA bore unique molecular identifiers. MiXCR, run by TCRdb on the 5' RACE reads, gives a single entry per CDR3 protein. The top ten hold under 2% of the sample, which has 640,000 or so distinct CDR3 sequences, approximately 6.1% seen once. The CDR3 runs 13 residues. Germline lookup yields CDR1 SGDLS and CDR2 YYNGEE. Trimming took 4 bases from V and 7 from J, leaving 11 bases between them. This clonotype has only a few counts. The antigen remains unidentified. Healthy Caucasians, and only they, were the donors. What was sequenced was naive T cells sorted from blood. This TCR came from a man in his late teens or twenties in good health. The chain has TRBV9 and TRBJ2-2; no reliable D call. This CDR3 is CASSPFNGGELFF. CDR3 coding DNA: TGTGCCAGCAGCCCCTTTAATGGCGGGGAGCTGTTTTTT. Filled out from reference TRBV9 and TRBJ2-2, the complete variable domain reads DSGVTQTPKHLITATGQRVTLRCSPRSGDLSVYWYQQSLDQGLQFLIQYYNGEERAKGNILERFSAQQFPDLHSELNLSSLELGDSALYFCASSPFNGGELFFGEGSRLTVL.